A single sample is the source of the 7 T cell receptor beta chains below, sequenced in a study of post-analysis software for immune sequencing data (dated by TCRdb to about 2015). What the work shows at the level of the full study, not this receptor alone: Patients showed significantly higher frequencies than controls for about 5 TRBV segments, among them TRBV5-6, TRBV5-1 and TRBV20-1.

The library came from PCR. TCRdb shows the sequencer as Illumina HiSeq 2500. To reduce PCR and sequencing biases, unique molecular identifiers were built into the TCR beta cDNA libraries. TCRdb reprocessing: public reads trimmed at Q25 with fastp, clones called with MiXCR, in-frame beta chains kept. Entries are consolidated by CDR3 protein sequence, retaining the most common genes and DNA. The sample profile shows about 430,000 distinct CDR3 sequences; 35% to 45% of them were found once. The leading ten clones occupy 6% to 9% of the sample. The antigens of these receptors remain unknown. The sample consisted of blood. Receptor source: a girl aged 2 to 10 with multiple sclerosis.

The rearrangement uses TRBV4-1 and TRBJ1-5; the D gene is possibly TRBD1 (5 bases). In germline, CDR1 is MGHRA, CDR2 YSYEKL. Trimming cost V 0 bases and J 4 bases, with 13 bases left between them. The CDR3 runs to 16 residues. CDR3 sequence reads: CASSQDLRVWNQPQHF. CDR3 sequence (DNA): TGCGCCAGCAGCCAAGATCTCAGGGTTTGGAATCAGCCCCAGCATTTT.

The rearrangement uses TRBV6-4 and TRBJ2-7; tentatively, D is TRBD1 or TRBD2 (6 bases each). CDR1 and CDR2 (germline): MRHNA, SNTAGT. CDR3 length: 13 amino acids. V shed 5 bases and J shed 9 bases, with 17 bases lying between them. In DNA, the CDR3 is TGTGCCAGCAGTACTAATACGGGGGCTTTGCAGTACTTC. Translated: CASSTNTGALQYF.

This clonotype showed up just a few times. The chain couples TRBV12-3 or TRBV12-4 to TRBJ1-2; no clear D. CDR3 length: 13 amino acids. Trimming removed 1 base at V and 11 bases at J, with 14 bases between. The CDR3 DNA reads as TGTGCCAGCAGTTTAGGCCCCCTGCCTGGGTACACCTTC. Amino acids: CASSLGPLPGYTF.

The V call is TRBV20-1, the J call TRBJ1-5; TRBD1 matches at 8 bases. V shed 6 bases and J 3 bases; nucleotides not matched to a gene: 10. CDR3 length: 15 amino acids. Germline loops: CDR1 DFQATT, CDR2 SNEGSKA (reference sequence). CDR3 region: CSATLGTGLNQPQHF. CDR3 sequence (DNA): TGCAGTGCAACCCTTGGGACAGGCCTCAATCAGCCCCAGCATTTT.

This clonotype turned up a few times. The chain joins TRBV18 to TRBJ2-7; 14 positions agree with TRBD2. V lost 4 bases, J lost 5 bases, and 4 bases stayed unmatched. Germline V gene sequence: CDR1 KGHSH, CDR2 LQKENI. This CDR3 is built from 15 residues. CDR3 loop: CASSQGLAGGNEQYF. In nucleotides, the CDR3 is TGTGCCAGCTCACAAGGACTAGCGGGAGGTAACGAGCAGTACTTC. Based on the CDR3 plus reference TRBV18 and TRBJ2-7, the full variable domain is NAGVMQNPRHLVRRRGQEARLRCSPMKGHSHVYWYRQLPEEGLKFMVYLQKENIIDESGMPKERFSAEFPKEGPSILRIQQVVRGDSAAYFCASSQGLAGGNEQYFGPGTRLTVT.

The rearrangement uses TRBV5-1 and TRBJ2-3; the match to TRBD2 covers 7 bases. Germline values: CDR1 SGHRS, CDR2 YFSETQ. The CDR3 is 16 residues long. Germline trimming cut 3 bases from V and 0 bases from J; bases unmatched to any gene: 7. CDR3 coding DNA: TGCGCCAGCAGCTCCCGAACTAGCGAGAGCACAGATACGCAGTATTTT. Translating it yields CASSSRTSESTDTQYF.

This clonotype has just a few counts. The chain couples TRBV12-3 or TRBV12-4 to TRBJ2-3; 10 bases agree with TRBD2. Germline trimming cut 5 bases from V and 1 base from J; bases unmatched to any gene: 12. The CDR3 consists of 18 residues. This CDR3 is CASSPYTGTSGGTDTQYF. The CDR3 DNA sequence: TGTGCCAGCAGTCCCTATACCGGTACTAGCGGGGGCACAGATACGCAGTATTTT.